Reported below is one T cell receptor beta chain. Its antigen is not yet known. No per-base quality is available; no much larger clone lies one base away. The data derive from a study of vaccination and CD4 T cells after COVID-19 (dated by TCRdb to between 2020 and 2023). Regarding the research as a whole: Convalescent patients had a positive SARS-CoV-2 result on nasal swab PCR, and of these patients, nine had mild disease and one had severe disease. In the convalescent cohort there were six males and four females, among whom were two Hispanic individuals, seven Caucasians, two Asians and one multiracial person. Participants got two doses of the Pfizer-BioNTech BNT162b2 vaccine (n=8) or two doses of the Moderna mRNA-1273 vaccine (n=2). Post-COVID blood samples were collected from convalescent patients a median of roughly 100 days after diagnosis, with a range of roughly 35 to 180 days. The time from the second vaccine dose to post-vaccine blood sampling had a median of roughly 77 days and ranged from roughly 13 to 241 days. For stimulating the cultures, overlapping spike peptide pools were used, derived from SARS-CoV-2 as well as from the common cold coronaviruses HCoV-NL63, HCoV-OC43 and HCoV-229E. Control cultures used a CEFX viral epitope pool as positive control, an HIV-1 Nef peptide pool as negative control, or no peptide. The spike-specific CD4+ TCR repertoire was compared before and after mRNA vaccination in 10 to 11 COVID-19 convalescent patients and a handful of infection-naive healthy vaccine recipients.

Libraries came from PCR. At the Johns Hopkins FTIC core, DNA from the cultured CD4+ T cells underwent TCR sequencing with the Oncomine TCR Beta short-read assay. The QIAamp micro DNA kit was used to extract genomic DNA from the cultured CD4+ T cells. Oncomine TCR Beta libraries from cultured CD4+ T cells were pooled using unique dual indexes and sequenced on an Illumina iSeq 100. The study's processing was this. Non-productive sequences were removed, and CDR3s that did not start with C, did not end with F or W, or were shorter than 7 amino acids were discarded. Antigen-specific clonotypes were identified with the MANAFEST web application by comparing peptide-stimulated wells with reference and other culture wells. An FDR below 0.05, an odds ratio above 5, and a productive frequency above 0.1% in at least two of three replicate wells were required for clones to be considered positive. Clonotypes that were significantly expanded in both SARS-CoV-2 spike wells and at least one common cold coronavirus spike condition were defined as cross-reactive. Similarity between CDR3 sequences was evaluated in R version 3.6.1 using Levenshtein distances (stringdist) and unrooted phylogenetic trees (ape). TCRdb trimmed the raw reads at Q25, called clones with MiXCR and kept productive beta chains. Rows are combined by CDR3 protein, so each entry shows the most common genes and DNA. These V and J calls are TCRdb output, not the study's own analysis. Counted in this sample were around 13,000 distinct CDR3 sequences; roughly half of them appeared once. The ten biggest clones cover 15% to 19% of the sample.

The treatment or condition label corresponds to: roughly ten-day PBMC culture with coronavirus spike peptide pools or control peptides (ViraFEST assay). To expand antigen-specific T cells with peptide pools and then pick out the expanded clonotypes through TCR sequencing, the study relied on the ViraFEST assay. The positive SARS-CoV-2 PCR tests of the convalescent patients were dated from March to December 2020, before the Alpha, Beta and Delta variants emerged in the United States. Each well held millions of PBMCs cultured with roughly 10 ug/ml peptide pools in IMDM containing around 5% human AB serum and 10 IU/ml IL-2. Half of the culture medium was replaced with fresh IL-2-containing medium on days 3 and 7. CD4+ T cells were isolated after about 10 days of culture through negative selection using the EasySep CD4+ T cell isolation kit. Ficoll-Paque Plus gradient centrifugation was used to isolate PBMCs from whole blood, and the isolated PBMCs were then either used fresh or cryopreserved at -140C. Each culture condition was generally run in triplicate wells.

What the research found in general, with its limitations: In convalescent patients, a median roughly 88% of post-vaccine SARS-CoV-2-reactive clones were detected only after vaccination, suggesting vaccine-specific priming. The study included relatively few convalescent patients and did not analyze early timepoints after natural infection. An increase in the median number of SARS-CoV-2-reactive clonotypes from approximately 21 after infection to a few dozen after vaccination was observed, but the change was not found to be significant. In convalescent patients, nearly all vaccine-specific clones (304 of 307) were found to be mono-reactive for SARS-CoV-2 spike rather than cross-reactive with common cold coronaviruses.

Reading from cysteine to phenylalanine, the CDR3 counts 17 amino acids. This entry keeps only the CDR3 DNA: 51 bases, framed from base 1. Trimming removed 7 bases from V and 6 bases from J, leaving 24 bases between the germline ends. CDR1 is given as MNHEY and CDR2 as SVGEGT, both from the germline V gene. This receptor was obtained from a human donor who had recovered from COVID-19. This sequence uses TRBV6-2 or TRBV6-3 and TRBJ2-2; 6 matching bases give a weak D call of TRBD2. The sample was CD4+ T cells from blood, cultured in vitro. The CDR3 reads CASTQSPRRPGAGELFF. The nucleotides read TGTGCCAGCACCCAGTCCCCCAGACGCCCGGGAGCCGGGGAGCTGTTTTTT.